This entry lists 8 T cell receptor beta chains sequenced from one sample in a study of identical twins. A single record per CDR3 protein comes from TCRdb applying MiXCR to the 5' RACE reads. The sample yields 550,000 to 800,000 distinct CDR3 sequences, about 7.6% seen once. The sample also formed part of further work on yellow fever vaccine responses in identical twins.

Sequences were obtained from PBMCs. The receptors derive from a woman between 18 and 29 years old in good health.

This clonotype was counted a few times. CDR3 DNA: TGTGCCAGCAGTGAAGGTCGGACGGGACGTTCGTACGTC. It specifies CASSEGRTGRSYV. The chain uses TRBV2 and TRBJ2-7; TRBD1 or TRBD2 may be the D gene (5 bases each). The ends were cut back, 1 base at V and 12 bases at J, with 16 bases in the middle. The germline V gene encodes CDR1 SNHLY and CDR2 FYNNEI. CDR3 length equals 13 residues.

This clonotype appeared a few times. V usage is TRBV5-1 and J usage is TRBJ2-3, with D possibly being TRBD1 (5 bases). This CDR3 has 16 residues. The germline V and J ends were trimmed by 0 bases and 2 bases, with 13 bases remaining between them. The germline V gene has CDR1 SGHRS and CDR2 YFSETQ. CDR3 nucleotides: TGCGCCAGCAGCTTGGAGGGGTTACCTGTCACAGATACGCAGTATTTT. The encoded protein is CASSLEGLPVTDTQYF.

This clonotype was observed many times. The V and J genes are TRBV28 and TRBJ1-2, with TRBD1 identical over 8 bases. The CDR3 is 16 amino acids. Germline V gene lookup returns CDR1 MDHEN and CDR2 SYDVKM. The junction had 10 bases not matched to a gene; V was cut back by 6 bases and J by 1 base. CDR3 region: CASRSDRGTLNYGYTF. For the CDR3, the DNA is TGTGCCAGCAGATCCGACAGGGGAACTCTTAACTATGGCTACACCTTC.

The chain carries TRBV28 and TRBJ2-5, with unresolved D. This CDR3 comprises 12 residues. V lost 7 bases to trimming and J lost 4 bases, with 10 bases between them. The germline CDR1 and CDR2 sequences are MDHEN and SYDVKM. The CDR3 loop is CASTTYGETQYF. CDR3 sequence (DNA): TGTGCCAGCACCACCTATGGAGAGACCCAGTACTTC.

This clonotype has just a few counts. The chain has TRBV7-8 and TRBJ2-7; tentative D call: TRBD1 (6 bases). The V end was cut by 2 bases, the J end by 3 bases, with 20 bases between. The CDR3 covers 17 residues. Germline V gene data show CDR1 as SGHVS and CDR2 as FQNEAQ. The CDR3 DNA reads TGTGCCAGCAGCTTACTTCCGCCCTGGGGGCCCGGCTACGAGCAGTACGTC. Its protein product is CASSLLPPWGPGYEQYV.

The sample holds many counts of this clonotype. V and J are TRBV5-4 and TRBJ2-3, with D tentatively TRBD1 or TRBD2 (5 bases each). The CDR3 sequence is 13 residues long. Looked up from germline, CDR1 is SGHNT and CDR2 is YYREEE (reference sequence). The V gene lost 5 bases and the J gene lost 6 bases, with 13 bases spanning the gap. CDR3 in DNA: TGTGCCAGCAGACGGGACCAGTGGGATACGCAGTATTTT. It is translated as CASRRDQWDTQYF.

This clonotype was seen repeatedly, ten times or more. The rearrangement joins TRBV12-3 or TRBV12-4 to TRBJ2-3, with D unclear. This CDR3 has 15 residues. V was cut by 3 bases and J by 0 bases, with 10 bases left in between. The CDR3 protein is CASSFYGSSTDTQYF. The CDR3, as DNA: TGTGCCAGCAGTTTCTACGGATCTAGCACAGATACGCAGTATTTT.

The rearrangement joins TRBV10-3 to TRBJ2-1; 9 bases line up with TRBD1. CDR3 length: 13 amino acids. V trimming: 6 bases; J trimming: 6 bases; junction bases outside the gene matches: 3. Germline V CDR1 and CDR2: ENHRY, SYGVKD. The CDR3 DNA sequence: TGTGCCATCAGCCGGGACAGGGCCAATGAGCAGTTCTTC. It yields the protein CAISRDRANEQFF.